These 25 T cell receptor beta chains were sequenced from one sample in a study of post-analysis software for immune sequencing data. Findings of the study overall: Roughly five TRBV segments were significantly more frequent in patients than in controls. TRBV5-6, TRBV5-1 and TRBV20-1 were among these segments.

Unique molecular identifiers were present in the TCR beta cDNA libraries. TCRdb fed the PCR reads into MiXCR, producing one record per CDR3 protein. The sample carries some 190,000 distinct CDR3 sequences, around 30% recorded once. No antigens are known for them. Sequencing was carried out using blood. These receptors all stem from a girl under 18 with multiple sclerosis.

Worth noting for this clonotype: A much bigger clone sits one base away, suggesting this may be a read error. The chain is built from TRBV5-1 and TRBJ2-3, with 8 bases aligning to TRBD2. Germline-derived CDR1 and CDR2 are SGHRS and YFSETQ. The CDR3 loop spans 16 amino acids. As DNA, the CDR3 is TGCGCCAGCGGCTTGCCGACTAGCGCGGCCACAGATACGCAGTATTTT. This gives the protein CASGLPTSAATDTQYF.

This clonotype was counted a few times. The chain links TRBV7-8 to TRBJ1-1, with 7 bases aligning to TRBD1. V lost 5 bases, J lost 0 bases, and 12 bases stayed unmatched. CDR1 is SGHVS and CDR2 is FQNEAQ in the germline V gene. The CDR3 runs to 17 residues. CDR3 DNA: TGTGCCAGCAGCCCCCTCTCCGGGACAGCTATGAACACTGAAGCTTTCTTT. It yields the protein CASSPLSGTAMNTEAFF.

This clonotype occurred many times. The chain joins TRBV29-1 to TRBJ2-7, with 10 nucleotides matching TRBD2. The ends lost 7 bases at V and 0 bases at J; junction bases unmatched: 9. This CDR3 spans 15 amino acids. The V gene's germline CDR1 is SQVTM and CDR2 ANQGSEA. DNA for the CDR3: TGCAGCGCCCGCGATAGCGGGGGGAGCTCCTACGAGCAGTACTTC. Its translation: CSARDSGGSSYEQYF.

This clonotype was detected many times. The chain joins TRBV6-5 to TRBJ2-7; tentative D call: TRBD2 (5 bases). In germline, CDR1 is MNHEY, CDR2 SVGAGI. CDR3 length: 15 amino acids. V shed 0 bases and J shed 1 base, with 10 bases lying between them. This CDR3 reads CASSYSTRGSYEQYF. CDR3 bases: TGTGCCAGCAGTTACTCAACACGGGGTTCCTACGAGCAGTACTTC.

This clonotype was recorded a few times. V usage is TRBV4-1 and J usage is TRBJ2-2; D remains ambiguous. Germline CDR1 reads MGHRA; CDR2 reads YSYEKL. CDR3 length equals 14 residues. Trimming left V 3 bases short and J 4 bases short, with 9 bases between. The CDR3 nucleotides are TGCGCCAGCAGCCAGCCGGGTGGCACCGGGGAGCTGTTTTTT. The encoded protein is CASSQPGGTGELFF.

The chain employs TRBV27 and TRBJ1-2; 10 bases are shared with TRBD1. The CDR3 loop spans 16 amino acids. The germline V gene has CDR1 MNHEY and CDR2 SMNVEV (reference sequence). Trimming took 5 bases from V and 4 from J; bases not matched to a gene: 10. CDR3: CASSATGGNGGYGYTF. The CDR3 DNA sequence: TGTGCCAGCAGTGCGACAGGGGGCAACGGGGGCTATGGCTACACCTTC.

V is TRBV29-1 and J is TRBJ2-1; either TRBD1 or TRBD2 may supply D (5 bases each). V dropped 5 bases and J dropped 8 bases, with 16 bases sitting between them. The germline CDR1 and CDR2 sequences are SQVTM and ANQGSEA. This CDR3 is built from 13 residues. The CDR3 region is CSVCGGVSYEQFF. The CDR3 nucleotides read TGCAGCGTTTGTGGGGGTGTCTCATATGAGCAGTTCTTC.

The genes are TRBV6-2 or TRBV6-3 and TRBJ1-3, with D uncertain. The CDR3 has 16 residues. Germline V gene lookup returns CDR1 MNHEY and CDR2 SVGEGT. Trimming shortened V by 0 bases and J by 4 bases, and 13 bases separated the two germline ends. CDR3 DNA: TGTGCCAGCAGTTACTCCGCGAGAATCTCCGGAAACACCATATATTTT. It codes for CASSYSARISGNTIYF.

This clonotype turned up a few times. CDR3 sequence reads: CSAIKGGLQRSGYTF. The CDR3 DNA is TGCAGTGCTATAAAGGGGGGTTTGCAGCGAAGCGGCTACACCTTC. The gene calls are TRBV20-1 and TRBJ1-2, with D tentatively TRBD1 (6 bases). The germline V gene encodes CDR1 DFQATT and CDR2 SNEGSKA (reference sequence). The V and J ends lost 4 bases and 8 bases respectively, with 23 bases between them. The CDR3 loop spans 15 amino acids.

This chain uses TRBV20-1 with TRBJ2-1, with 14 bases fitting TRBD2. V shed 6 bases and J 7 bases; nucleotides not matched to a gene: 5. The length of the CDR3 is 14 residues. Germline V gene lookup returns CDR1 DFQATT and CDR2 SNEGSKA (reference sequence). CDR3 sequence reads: CSATTSGRGNEQFF. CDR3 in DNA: TGCAGTGCAACGACTAGCGGGAGGGGTAATGAGCAGTTCTTC.

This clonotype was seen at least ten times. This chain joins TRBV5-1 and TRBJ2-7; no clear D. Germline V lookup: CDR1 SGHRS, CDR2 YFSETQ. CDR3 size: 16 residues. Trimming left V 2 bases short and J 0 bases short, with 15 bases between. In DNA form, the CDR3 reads TGCGCCAGCAGCTTCTTTCTGCACGTGAGCTCCTACGAGCAGTACTTC. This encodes CASSFFLHVSSYEQYF.

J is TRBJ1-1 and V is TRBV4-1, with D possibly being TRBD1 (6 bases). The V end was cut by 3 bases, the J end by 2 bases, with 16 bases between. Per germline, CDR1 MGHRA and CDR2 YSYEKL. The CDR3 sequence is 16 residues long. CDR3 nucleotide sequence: TGCGCCAGCAGCCACGAAGAGGGGACAATTAACACTGAAGCTTTCTTT. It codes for CASSHEEGTINTEAFF.

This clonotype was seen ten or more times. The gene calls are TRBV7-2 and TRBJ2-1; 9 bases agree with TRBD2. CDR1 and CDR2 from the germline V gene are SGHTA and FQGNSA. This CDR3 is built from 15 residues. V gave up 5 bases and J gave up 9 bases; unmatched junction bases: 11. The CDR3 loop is CASSLGLAVGAEQFF. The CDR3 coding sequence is TGTGCCAGCAGCCTGGGACTAGCTGTGGGGGCTGAGCAGTTCTTC. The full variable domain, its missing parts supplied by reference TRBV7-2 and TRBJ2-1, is GAGVSQSPSNKVTEKGKDVELRCDPISGHTALYWYRQSLGQGLEFLIYFQGNSAPDKSGLPSDRFSAERTGGSVSTLTIQRTQQEDSAVYLCASSLGLAVGAEQFFGPGTRLTVL.

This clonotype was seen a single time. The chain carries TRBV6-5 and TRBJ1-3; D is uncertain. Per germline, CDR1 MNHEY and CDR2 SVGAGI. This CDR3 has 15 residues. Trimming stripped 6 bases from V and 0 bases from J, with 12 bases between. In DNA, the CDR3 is TGTGCCAGCAGGGCAGACGGATACTCTGGAAACACCATATATTTT. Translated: CASRADGYSGNTIYF.

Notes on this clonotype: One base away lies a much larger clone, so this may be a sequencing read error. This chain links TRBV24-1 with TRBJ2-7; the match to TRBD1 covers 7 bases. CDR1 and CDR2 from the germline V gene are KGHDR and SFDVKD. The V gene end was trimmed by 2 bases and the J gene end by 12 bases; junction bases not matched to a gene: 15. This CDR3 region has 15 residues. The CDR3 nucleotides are TGTGCCACCAGTGATTACGGACAGGACCAAGAGACCCCGTACTTC. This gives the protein CATSDYGQDQETPYF.

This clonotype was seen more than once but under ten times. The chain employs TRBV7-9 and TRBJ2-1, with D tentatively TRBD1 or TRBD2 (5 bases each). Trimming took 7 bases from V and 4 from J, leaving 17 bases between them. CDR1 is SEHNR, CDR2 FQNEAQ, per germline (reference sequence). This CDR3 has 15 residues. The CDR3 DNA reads TGTGCCAGCACCCCAAAGAGGGACGGGTACAATGAGCAGTTCTTC. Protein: CASTPKRDGYNEQFF.

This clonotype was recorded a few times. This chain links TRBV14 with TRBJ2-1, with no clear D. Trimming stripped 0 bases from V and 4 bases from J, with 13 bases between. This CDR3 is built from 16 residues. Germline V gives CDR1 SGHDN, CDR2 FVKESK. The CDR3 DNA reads TGTGCCAGCAGCCAAGACTCCATTCTAACTTACAATGAGCAGTTCTTC. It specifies CASSQDSILTYNEQFF. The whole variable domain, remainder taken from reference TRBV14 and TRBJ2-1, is EAGVTQFPSHSVIEKGQTVTLRCDPISGHDNLYWYRRVMGKEIKFLLHFVKESKQDESGMPNNRFLAERTGGTYSTLKVQPAELEDSGVYFCASSQDSILTYNEQFFGPGTRLTVL.

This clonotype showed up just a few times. The CDR3 region is CAISDGRSGNTIYF. The CDR3 DNA reads as TGTGCCATCAGTGACGGACGCTCTGGAAACACCATATATTTT. This chain links TRBV10-3 with TRBJ1-3; unclear D gene. Trimming took off 3 bases at V and 0 bases at J, with 6 bases between the two ends. In germline, CDR1 is ENHRY, CDR2 SYGVKD. The CDR3 is 14 residues long.

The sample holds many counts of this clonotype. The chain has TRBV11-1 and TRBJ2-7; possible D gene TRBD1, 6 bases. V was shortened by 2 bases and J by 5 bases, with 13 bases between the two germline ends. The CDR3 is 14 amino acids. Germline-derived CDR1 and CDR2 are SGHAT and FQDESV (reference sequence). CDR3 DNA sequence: TGTGCCAGCAGCTTAAGGGGGTCCCCCGACGAGCAGTACTTC. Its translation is CASSLRGSPDEQYF.

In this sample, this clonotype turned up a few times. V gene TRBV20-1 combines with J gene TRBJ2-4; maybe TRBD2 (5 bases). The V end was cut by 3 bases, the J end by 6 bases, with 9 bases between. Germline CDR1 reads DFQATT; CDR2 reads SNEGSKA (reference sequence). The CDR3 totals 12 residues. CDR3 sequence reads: CSASPGINIQYF. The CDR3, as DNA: TGCAGTGCTAGCCCCGGGATAAACATTCAGTACTTC.

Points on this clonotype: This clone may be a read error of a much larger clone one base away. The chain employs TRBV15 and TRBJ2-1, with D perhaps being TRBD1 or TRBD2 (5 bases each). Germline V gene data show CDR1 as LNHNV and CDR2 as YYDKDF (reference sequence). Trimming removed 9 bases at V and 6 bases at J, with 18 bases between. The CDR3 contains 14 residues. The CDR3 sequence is CATNARGACNEQFF. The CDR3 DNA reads TGTGCCACTAATGCGCGAGGGGCCTGCAATGAGCAGTTCTTC.

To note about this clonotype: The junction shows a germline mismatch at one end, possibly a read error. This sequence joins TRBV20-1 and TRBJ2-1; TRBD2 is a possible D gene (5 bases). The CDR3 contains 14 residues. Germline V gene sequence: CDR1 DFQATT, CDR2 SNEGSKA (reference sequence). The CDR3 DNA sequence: TGCAGTACTAGAGCCCCAATTCTCCCCCATGAGCAGTTCTTC. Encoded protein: CSTRAPILPHEQFF.

CDR3 nucleotides: TGTGCCAGCAGCTTAGGGGACAGAGATAATGAAAAACTGTTTTTT. It translates to CASSLGDRDNEKLFF. The V and J genes are TRBV11-2 and TRBJ1-4; 7 nucleotides align to TRBD1. CDR3 size: 15 residues. CDR1 SGHAT and CDR2 FQNNGV come from the germline V gene. The V segment lost 1 base and the J segment 4 bases; nucleotides outside the gene matches: 3.

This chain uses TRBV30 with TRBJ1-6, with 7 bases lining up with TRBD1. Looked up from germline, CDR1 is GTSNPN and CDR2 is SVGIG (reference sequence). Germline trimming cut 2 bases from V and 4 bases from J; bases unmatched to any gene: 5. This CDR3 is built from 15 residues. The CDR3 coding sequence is TGTGCCTGGAGTCCCCAGGGGGGTTATAATTCACCCCTCCACTTT. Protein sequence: CAWSPQGGYNSPLHF.

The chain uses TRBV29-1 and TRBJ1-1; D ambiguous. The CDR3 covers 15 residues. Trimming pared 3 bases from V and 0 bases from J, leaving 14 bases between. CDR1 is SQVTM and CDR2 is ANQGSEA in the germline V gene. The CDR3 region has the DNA TGCAGCGTTGACTTACGGCCGCCTATGAACACTGAAGCTTTCTTT. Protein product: CSVDLRPPMNTEAFF. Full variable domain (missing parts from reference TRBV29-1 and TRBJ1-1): SAVISQKPSRDICQRGTSLTIQCQVDSQVTMMFWYRQQPGQSLTLIATANQGSEATYESGFVIDKFPISRPNLTFSTLTVSNMSPEDSSIYLCSVDLRPPMNTEAFFGQGTRLTVV.